This TCR beta chain was obtained from a study of T cell responses to AZD1222 COVID-19 vaccine. The CDR3 sequence is 16 residues long. Deletions cut 4 bases from V and 1 base from J, with 15 bases between. Germline V CDR1 and CDR2: SGHDN, FVKESK. Profiled with immunoSEQ multiplex PCR; TCRdb holds only in-frame clones, not every one. The sample has 150,000 to 180,000 clones, around 90% seen once. The clonotype was recovered from an adult in good health. J is TRBJ2-3 and V is TRBV14; tentative D call: TRBD2 (5 bases). The material was peripheral blood, obtained on day 0 of AZD1222 vaccination. This CDR3 reads CASSRETVRGTDTQYF. The CDR3, as DNA: TGTGCCAGCAGCCGGGAGACCGTCCGGGGCACAGATACGCAGTATTTT. Full variable domain (remainder filled in from reference TRBV14 and TRBJ2-3): EAGVTQFPSHSVIEKGQTVTLRCDPISGHDNLYWYRRVMGKEIKFLLHFVKESKQDESGMPNNRFLAERTGGTYSTLKVQPAELEDSGVYFCASSRETVRGTDTQYFGPGTRLTVL.